Below, 15 T cell receptor beta chains from the same sample are listed, as sequenced in a study of blood T cell repertoires in COVID-19. Measured with immunoSEQ multiplex PCR; TCRdb has only the in-frame clones, and not every one. Found here are some 150,000 clones, roughly 87% of them singletons; the top ten hold roughly 4%. Sequences were obtained from peripheral blood. These receptors were taken from a woman aged 55-69 years who had recovered from COVID-19.

The sample holds a few counts of this clone. V and J are TRBV9 and TRBJ2-3; 10 bases are a match to TRBD2. The length of the CDR3 is 17 residues. Trimming took 1 base from V and 1 from J; bases not matched to a gene: 6. Germline CDR1 and CDR2: SGDLS and YYNGEE. The CDR3 DNA reads TGTGCCAGCAGCGTATCCTCTAGCGGGGGACGCACAGATACGCAGTATTTT. Protein: CASSVSSSGGRTDTQYF.

This clone was observed once. The chain combines TRBV10-3 with TRBJ2-7, with D maybe TRBD1 (6 bases). CDR3 length equals 14 residues. Germline CDR1 reads ENHRY; CDR2 reads SYGVKD. V lost 5 bases to trimming and J lost 0 bases, with 11 bases between them. DNA of the CDR3: TGTGCCATCAGTCCCCGGGACACCTCCTACGAGCAGTACTTC. Residues: CAISPRDTSYEQYF.

The chain has TRBV29-1 and TRBJ2-2; TRBD1 aligns across 7 bases. There are 14 residues in the CDR3. Germline V lookup: CDR1 SQVTM, CDR2 ANQGSEA. The V gene end was trimmed by 7 bases and the J gene end by 3 bases; junction bases not matched to a gene: 8. CDR3 protein: CSAVTGLDTGELFF. DNA of the CDR3: TGCAGCGCCGTGACAGGGTTGGACACCGGGGAGCTGTTTTTT.

The gene calls are TRBV12-3 or TRBV12-4 and TRBJ1-2, with D possibly TRBD1 on 5 matching bases. This CDR3 is built from 13 residues. Between the trimmed V and J ends, which lost 5 bases and 8 bases, there was a span of 15 bases. CDR3 loop: CASSPSGLSGYTF. The CDR3 DNA is TGTGCCAGCAGTCCGTCAGGGCTTAGCGGCTACACCTTC.

V usage is TRBV4-2 and J usage is TRBJ1-2; the match to TRBD1 covers 10 bases. Trimming took 3 bases from V and 8 from J; bases not matched to a gene: 6. The V gene's germline CDR1 is LGHNA and CDR2 YNFKEQ. This CDR3 has 14 residues. CDR3 nucleotide sequence: TGTGCCAGCAGCCAGGACAGGGGGTCGCGGGGCTACACCTTC. Translating it yields CASSQDRGSRGYTF.

This clone was observed a few times. The chain employs TRBV28 and TRBJ1-5; the D gene is possibly TRBD1 (5 bases). The CDR3 has 15 amino acids. Germline CDR1 is MDHEN and CDR2 is SYDVKM. V lost 6 bases and J lost 7, with 19 bases in between. CDR3 DNA: TGTGCCAGCAGCTCCGCGGCAGGGCTTCGGCAGCCCCAGCATTTT. It codes for CASSSAAGLRQPQHF.

The rearrangement uses TRBV2 and TRBJ1-1, with 7 bases matching TRBD1. Trimming took 7 bases from V and 11 from J; bases not matched to a gene: 13. The CDR3 is made up of 13 amino acids. Germline V CDR1 and CDR2: SNHLY, FYNNEI. The chain's CDR3 is CASTPQREGGAFF. CDR3 DNA: TGTGCCAGCACCCCCCAGAGGGAAGGGGGCGCTTTCTTT.

The table lists this clone with a count of one. The V call is TRBV25-1, the J call TRBJ2-1, with unresolved D. V lost 1 base and J lost 10, with 17 bases in between. CDR3 size: 15 residues. The germline V gene encodes CDR1 MGHDK and CDR2 SYGVNS. CDR3 coding DNA: TGTGCCAGCAGTGAATGGGCCGCTGGTTGGGTGGAGCAGTTCTTC. Translated: CASSEWAAGWVEQFF.

The V call is TRBV7-2, the J call TRBJ2-7; 8 bases line up with TRBD2. V dropped 8 bases and J dropped 3; count of bases not matched to a gene: 6. The CDR3 consists of 13 residues. Germline V lookup: CDR1 SGHTA, CDR2 FQGNSA. CDR3 protein: CASEGSGGYEQYF. As DNA, the CDR3 is TGTGCCAGCGAAGGGAGCGGGGGCTACGAGCAGTACTTC.

The chain carries TRBV3-1 (or the pseudogene TRBV3-2) and TRBJ1-2; 8 positions match TRBD1. V shed 4 bases, J shed 1 base, and the junction held 8 bases outside the gene matches. The CDR3 extends over 16 amino acids. Germline loops: CDR1 LGHDT, CDR2 YNNKEL (reference sequence). CDR3 residues: CASSRYGTGNNYGYTF. In DNA, the CDR3 is TGTGCCAGCAGCCGTTACGGGACAGGCAATAACTATGGCTACACCTTC.

DNA for the CDR3: TGTGCCAGCAGTGAAGCGCCGATGGCAGGGTACGAGCAGTACTTC. It encodes CASSEAPMAGYEQYF. The chain is built from TRBV2 and TRBJ2-7; D perhaps matches TRBD1 (5 bases). Trimming pared 0 bases from V and 4 bases from J, leaving 13 bases between. There are 15 residues in the CDR3. In germline, CDR1 is SNHLY, CDR2 FYNNEI.

The V and J genes are TRBV28 and TRBJ2-3; tentative D call: TRBD2 (5 bases). The germline CDR1 and CDR2 sequences are MDHEN and SYDVKM. The CDR3 extends over 12 amino acids. V gave up 7 bases and J gave up 5 bases, with 10 bases separating them. The CDR3 protein is CASTHAGDTQYF. The CDR3 DNA reads TGTGCCAGCACCCACGCGGGAGATACGCAGTATTTT.

The chain is built from TRBV19 and TRBJ1-2; the D is unclear. The CDR3 consists of 12 residues. V shed 7 bases and J shed 4 bases, with 10 bases lying between them. Germline assignment: CDR1 LNHDA and CDR2 SQIVND (reference sequence). In DNA, the CDR3 is TGTGCCAGTACGATGGCGGGCTATGGCTACACCTTC. This sequence encodes CASTMAGYGYTF.

The chain uses TRBV19 and TRBJ2-1; D may be TRBD1 (7 bases). Germline values: CDR1 LNHDA, CDR2 SQIVND (reference sequence). The CDR3 is 15 amino acids. The V end was cut by 8 bases, the J end by 3 bases, with 17 bases between. The CDR3 DNA reads as TGTGCCAGTGCTGTGCGGGACAGAGACTACAATGAGCAGTTCTTC. The encoded protein is CASAVRDRDYNEQFF.

This clone was found once. The chain uses TRBV7-9 and TRBJ2-1, with D possibly being TRBD2 (7 bases). CDR3 size: 15 residues. The germline gives CDR1 SEHNR, CDR2 FQNEAQ (reference sequence). V gave up 4 bases and J gave up 8 bases, with 18 bases separating them. The CDR3 sequence: CASSSYLGGGHEQFF. CDR3 sequence (DNA): TGTGCCAGCAGCTCCTATTTAGGGGGGGGCCATGAGCAGTTCTTC.